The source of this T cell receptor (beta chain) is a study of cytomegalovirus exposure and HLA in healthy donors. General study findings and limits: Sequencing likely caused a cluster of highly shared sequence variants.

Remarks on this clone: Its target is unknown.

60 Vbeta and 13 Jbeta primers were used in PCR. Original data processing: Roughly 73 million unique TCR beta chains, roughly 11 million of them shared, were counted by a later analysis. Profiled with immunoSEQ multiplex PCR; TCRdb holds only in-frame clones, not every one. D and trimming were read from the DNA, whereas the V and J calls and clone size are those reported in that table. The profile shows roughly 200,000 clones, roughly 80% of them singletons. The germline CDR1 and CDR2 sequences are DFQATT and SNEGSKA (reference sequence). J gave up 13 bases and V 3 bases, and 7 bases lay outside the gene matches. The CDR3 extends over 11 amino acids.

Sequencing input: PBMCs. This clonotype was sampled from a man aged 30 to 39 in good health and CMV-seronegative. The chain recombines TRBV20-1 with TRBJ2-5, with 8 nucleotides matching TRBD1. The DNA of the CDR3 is TGCAGTGCTAGCCCTCCGGACAGGGCGTACTTC. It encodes CSASPPDRAYF.